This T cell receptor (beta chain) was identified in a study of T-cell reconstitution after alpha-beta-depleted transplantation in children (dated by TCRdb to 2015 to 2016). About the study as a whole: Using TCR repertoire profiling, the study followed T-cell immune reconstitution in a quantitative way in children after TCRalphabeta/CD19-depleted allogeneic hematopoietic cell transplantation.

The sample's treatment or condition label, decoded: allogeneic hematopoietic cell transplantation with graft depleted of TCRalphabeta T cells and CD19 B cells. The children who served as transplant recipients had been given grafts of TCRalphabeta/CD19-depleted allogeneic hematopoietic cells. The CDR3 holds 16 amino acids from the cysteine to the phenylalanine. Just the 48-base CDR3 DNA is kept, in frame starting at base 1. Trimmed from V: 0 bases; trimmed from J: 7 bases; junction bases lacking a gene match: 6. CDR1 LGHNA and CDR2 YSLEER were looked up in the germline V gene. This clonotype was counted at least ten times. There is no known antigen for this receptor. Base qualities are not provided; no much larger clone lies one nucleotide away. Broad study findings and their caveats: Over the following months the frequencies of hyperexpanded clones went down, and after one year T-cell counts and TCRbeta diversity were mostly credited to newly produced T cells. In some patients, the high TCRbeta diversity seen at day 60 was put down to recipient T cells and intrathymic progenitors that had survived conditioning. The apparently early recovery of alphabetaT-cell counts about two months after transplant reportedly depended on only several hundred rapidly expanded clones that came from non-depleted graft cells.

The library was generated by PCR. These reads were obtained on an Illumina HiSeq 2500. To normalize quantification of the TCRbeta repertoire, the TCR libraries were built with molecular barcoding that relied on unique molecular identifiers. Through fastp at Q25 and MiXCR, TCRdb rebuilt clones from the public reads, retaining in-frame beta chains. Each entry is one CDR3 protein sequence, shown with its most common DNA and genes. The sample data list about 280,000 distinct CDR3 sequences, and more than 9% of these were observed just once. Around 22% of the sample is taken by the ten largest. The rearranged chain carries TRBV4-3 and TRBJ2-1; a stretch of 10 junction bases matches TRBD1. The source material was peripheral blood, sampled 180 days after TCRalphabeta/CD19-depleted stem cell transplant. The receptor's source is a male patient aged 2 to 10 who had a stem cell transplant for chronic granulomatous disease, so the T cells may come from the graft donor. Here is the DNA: TGCGCCAGCAGCCAAGATTGGACAGGGGGAAAGAATGAGCAGTTCTTC. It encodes CASSQDWTGGKNEQFF.